The next 29 T cell receptor beta chains were all read from a single sample in a study of vaccination and CD4 T cells after COVID-19 (dated by TCRdb to about 2022). Library method: PCR. TCRdb lists the instrument as Illumina iSeq 100. TCR sequencing of DNA from cultured CD4+ T cells used the Oncomine TCR Beta short-read assay at the Johns Hopkins FTIC core. TCRdb reprocessed the public reads (quality trimming at Q25 with fastp, clone calling with MiXCR) and kept in-frame beta chains. Each CDR3 protein appears once, grouped with its most common genes and DNA. Across this sample there are under 30,000 distinct CDR3 sequences, with around two fifths seen only once. The ten largest clonotypes hold about 18% of the sample. According to the study, the label for this sample's treatment or condition signals: roughly 10-day PBMC culture with coronavirus spike peptide pools or control peptides (ViraFEST assay).

These receptors' antigens are unknown. The starting material was CD4+ T cells from blood, cultured in vitro, obtained before SARS-CoV-2 vaccination. The receptor set was obtained from a human donor who received a COVID-19 vaccine.

CDR3 region: CASSQVAGGIGDTQYF. CDR3 bases: TGTGCCAGCAGCCAAGTAGCGGGGGGGATTGGGGATACGCAGTATTTT. The chain carries TRBV3-1 and TRBJ2-3; 11 bases align to TRBD2. V lost 1 base and J lost 6; bases outside the gene matches: 6. There are 16 residues in the CDR3. CDR1 is LGHDT and CDR2 is YNNKEL in the germline V gene (reference sequence).

The rearrangement joins TRBV19 to TRBJ2-3; 14 nucleotides agree with TRBD2. The ends lost 10 bases at V and 5 bases at J; junction bases unmatched: 11. This CDR3 is built from 16 residues. CDR1 is LNHDA and CDR2 is SQIVND in the germline V gene (reference sequence). Here the CDR3 DNA reads TGTGCCACCAGTCCCTTCGGGACTAGCGGGGGAGATACGCAGTATTTT. This encodes CATSPFGTSGGDTQYF. Drawing the rest from reference TRBV19 and TRBJ2-3, the complete variable domain is DGGITQSPKYLFRKEGQNVTLSCEQNLNHDAMYWYRQDPGQGLRLIYYSQIVNDFQKGDIAEGYSVSREKKESFPLTVTSAQKNPTAFYLCATSPFGTSGGDTQYFGPGTRLTVL.

This chain connects TRBV20-1 to TRBJ2-3; 11 bases match TRBD2. The germline V gene has CDR1 DFQATT and CDR2 SNEGSKA (reference sequence). The CDR3 is 14 residues long. V shed 2 bases and J 3 bases; nucleotides not matched to a gene: 1. CDR3 loop: CSARLAGGTDTQYF. In nucleotides, the CDR3 is TGCAGTGCTAGACTAGCGGGGGGAACAGATACGCAGTATTTT.

The chain carries TRBV6-1 and TRBJ1-1; 11 bases agree with TRBD1. J gave up 6 bases and V 7 bases, and 13 bases lay outside the gene matches. The CDR3 consists of 16 residues. CDR1 and CDR2 (germline): MNHNS, SASEGT. The CDR3 coding sequence is TGTGCCAGCATGGAAGGGGCCGGGACAGGGGGTTCTGAAGCTTTCTTT. Protein sequence: CASMEGAGTGGSEAFF.

DNA of the CDR3: TGTGCCAGCAGCTTAGGTTCAGGAAACTACGAGCAGTACTTC. Translating gives CASSLGSGNYEQYF. V gene TRBV7-9 combines with J gene TRBJ2-7; D unresolved. Germline V gene sequence: CDR1 SEHNR, CDR2 FQNEAQ (reference sequence). CDR3 length: 14 amino acids. V lost 1 base to trimming and J lost 3 bases, with 10 bases between them.

This chain joins TRBV7-9 and TRBJ2-5; D possibly corresponds to TRBD1 (6 bases). V was clipped by 2 bases and J by 0 bases, with 16 bases between them. CDR1 and CDR2 (germline): SEHNR, FQNEAQ (reference sequence). The CDR3 is made up of 17 amino acids. The CDR3 DNA reads TGTGCCAGCAGCTTAAGGGAAGGGGGACACTACCAAGAGACCCAGTACTTC. Protein: CASSLREGGHYQETQYF.

The chain recombines TRBV12-3 or TRBV12-4 with TRBJ2-1, with 7 bases that match TRBD2. V lost 8 bases and J lost 6; bases outside the gene matches: 7. This CDR3 region has 13 residues. The DNA for the CDR3 is TGTGCCAGCGGGCAGCGGGGAGGCAATGAGCAGTTCTTC. It translates to CASGQRGGNEQFF.

The genes are TRBV30 and TRBJ1-5, with a tentative D call TRBD1 (6 bases). Germline assignment: CDR1 GTSNPN and CDR2 SVGIG (reference sequence). The CDR3 is 17 amino acids. Between the trimmed V and J ends, which lost 2 bases and 3 bases, there was a span of 20 bases. CDR3 loop: CAWSYPGAPWDNQPQHF. Here the CDR3 DNA reads TGTGCCTGGAGTTACCCGGGGGCCCCCTGGGACAATCAGCCCCAGCATTTT.

The chain links TRBV20-1 to TRBJ1-5; 7 nucleotides line up with TRBD1. Germline V CDR1 and CDR2: DFQATT, SNEGSKA (reference sequence). The CDR3 contains 14 residues. Losses at the gene ends were 1 base for V and 2 bases for J; bases not matched to a gene: 2. The CDR3 coding sequence is TGCAGTGCTAGAGCCACAGGGGGCAATCAGCCCCAGCATTTT. Protein product: CSARATGGNQPQHF.

The chain uses TRBV6-1 and TRBJ2-7; TRBD2 is a possible D gene (6 bases). Trimming took 4 bases from V and 1 from J, leaving 14 bases between them. CDR3 length: 15 amino acids. Per the germline V gene, CDR1 is MNHNS and CDR2 is SASEGT. The chain's CDR3 is CASSVWTIVSYEQYF. The CDR3 DNA reads as TGTGCCAGCAGTGTTTGGACTATCGTTTCCTACGAGCAGTACTTC.

V and J are TRBV20-1 and TRBJ2-1; TRBD2 matches 15 bases. CDR1 is DFQATT, CDR2 SNEGSKA, per germline (reference sequence). The CDR3 totals 15 residues. With V trimmed by 5 bases and J by 8 bases, 7 bases remained unmatched. CDR3 nucleotide sequence: TGCAGTGCTGCAGAGGGACTAGCGGGGGGATATGAGCAGTTCTTC. Translated: CSAAEGLAGGYEQFF.

The V call is TRBV19, the J call TRBJ2-3; tentatively, D is TRBD1 or TRBD2 (5 bases each). Germline CDR1 reads LNHDA; CDR2 reads SQIVND (reference sequence). The V and J ends lost 2 bases and 0 bases respectively, with 18 bases between them. The CDR3 consists of 18 residues. The CDR3 protein is CASSISRGWDRSTDTQYF. The CDR3 nucleotides read TGTGCCAGTAGTATATCTAGGGGTTGGGACCGTAGCACAGATACGCAGTATTTT.

The table lists this clonotype with a few counts. The chain recombines TRBV6-1 with TRBJ2-3; 8 bases line up with TRBD2. The CDR3 loop spans 15 amino acids. The germline V gene encodes CDR1 MNHNS and CDR2 SASEGT. The junction had 5 bases not matched to a gene; V was cut back by 6 bases and J by 0 bases. The DNA of the CDR3 is TGTGCCAGCAGGGGAAGCGGGGGAAGCACAGATACGCAGTATTTT. Residues: CASRGSGGSTDTQYF.

The chain combines TRBV10-3 with TRBJ1-2; the D gene is possibly TRBD1 (5 bases). Trimming shortened V by 10 bases and J by 2 bases, and 17 bases separated the two germline ends. The V gene's germline CDR1 is ENHRY and CDR2 SYGVKD. The CDR3 sequence is 14 residues long. The CDR3 loop is CATRRGFGNYGYTF. DNA of the CDR3: TGTGCCACCCGCCGGGGCTTTGGGAACTATGGCTACACCTTC.

The V call is TRBV5-1, the J call TRBJ2-7, with TRBD2 identical over 10 bases. The CDR3 length is 13 residues. Germline CDR1 is SGHRS and CDR2 is YFSETQ. Unmatched junction bases numbered 2, after V lost 8 bases and J lost 0 bases. The CDR3 DNA follows: TGCGCCAGTGGACTAGCGGACTCCTACGAGCAGTACTTC. Its protein is CASGLADSYEQYF.

V gene TRBV24-1 combines with J gene TRBJ2-7; D possibly corresponds to TRBD1 (6 bases). V was trimmed by 4 bases and J by 9 bases, leaving 33 bases between them. CDR1 KGHDR and CDR2 SFDVKD come from the germline V gene. CDR3 length: 19 amino acids. The CDR3 is CATSDPTGNGLRYRARQYF. The DNA of the CDR3 is TGTGCCACCAGTGACCCGACAGGCAACGGGCTGAGATATAGGGCGCGGCAGTACTTC.

This clonotype showed up just once. The chain is built from TRBV15 and TRBJ2-5, with 8 bases fitting TRBD2. Losses at the gene ends were 0 bases for V and 5 bases for J; bases not matched to a gene: 11. Germline CDR1 LNHNV, CDR2 YYDKDF (reference sequence). The CDR3 has 17 amino acids. This CDR3 is CATSRDFIGGGLETQYF. The DNA for the CDR3 is TGTGCCACCAGCAGAGATTTTATCGGCGGGGGGTTGGAGACCCAGTACTTC.

This clonotype came up a few times. The genes are TRBV7-3 and TRBJ2-2; D is ambiguous. Germline values: CDR1 SGHTA, CDR2 FQGTGA. The CDR3 loop spans 13 amino acids. Trimming took off 2 bases at V and 4 bases at J, with 5 bases between the two ends. The CDR3 here is CASSLLATGELFF. Written as DNA, the CDR3 is TGTGCCAGCAGCTTATTGGCCACCGGGGAGCTGTTTTTT.

The rearrangement links TRBV10-1 to TRBJ2-3; the match to TRBD1 covers 7 bases. Germline V gene lookup returns CDR1 WNHNN and CDR2 SYGVQD (reference sequence). Unmatched junction bases numbered 8, after V lost 0 bases and J lost 2 bases. This CDR3 has 17 residues. Here the CDR3 DNA reads TGCGCCAGCAGTGAGTCGGTAGCAGGGGGTCCCACAGATACGCAGTATTTT. It codes for CASSESVAGGPTDTQYF.

J is TRBJ2-3 and V is TRBV20-1; the match to TRBD1 covers 8 bases. The CDR3 is 15 amino acids. From germline, CDR1 is DFQATT and CDR2 SNEGSKA (reference sequence). With 5 bases clipped from V and 0 bases from J, the junction kept 7 bases outside the gene matches. Here the CDR3 reads CSAQKGTGSTDTQYF. CDR3 sequence (DNA): TGCAGTGCTCAAAAAGGGACAGGAAGCACAGATACGCAGTATTTT.

This clonotype was counted only a few times. The chain uses TRBV6-2 or TRBV6-3 and TRBJ2-5, with unresolved D. Germline-derived CDR1 and CDR2 are MNHEY and SVGEGT. This CDR3 contains 13 residues. V was shortened by 5 bases and J by 5 bases, with 12 bases between the two germline ends. CDR3 amino acids: CASSANPTETQYF. In nucleotides, the CDR3 is TGTGCCAGCAGTGCGAACCCCACTGAGACCCAGTACTTC.

The chain joins TRBV7-9 to TRBJ2-7; 7 bases fit TRBD1. V gave up 1 base and J gave up 2 bases; unmatched junction bases: 11. The CDR3 contains 17 residues. CDR1 SEHNR and CDR2 FQNEAQ come from the germline V gene (reference sequence). The DNA for the CDR3 is TGTGCCAGCAGCTTAGTAATCGGGACAGCCAGCCCCTACGAGCAGTACTTC. It specifies CASSLVIGTASPYEQYF.

In this sample, this clonotype turned up a few times. As DNA, the CDR3 is TGTGCCAGCAGTTCGAAGGGTCAGCCCCAGCATTTT. This gives the protein CASSSKGQPQHF. The chain couples TRBV27 to TRBJ1-5; D ambiguous. Trimming took off 4 bases at V and 6 bases at J, with 7 bases between the two ends. The CDR3 spans 12 residues. The germline V gene has CDR1 MNHEY and CDR2 SMNVEV (reference sequence).

This clonotype was found a few times. The chain combines TRBV7-9 with TRBJ2-5, with TRBD2 matching over 10 bases. CDR1 SEHNR and CDR2 FQNEAQ come from the germline V gene (reference sequence). V trimming: 3 bases; J trimming: 5 bases; junction bases outside the gene matches: 9. There are 16 residues in the CDR3. The CDR3 region is CASSFMGLAGVETQYF. The CDR3 nucleotides read TGTGCCAGCAGCTTTATGGGGCTAGCGGGGGTGGAGACCCAGTACTTC.

In its sample, this clonotype was seen a few times. The germline gene is not matched at one end of the junction; a read error may be the cause. The chain carries TRBV7-2 and TRBJ1-1; a weak D match, TRBD1 (5 bases). Germline V gene sequence: CDR1 SGHTA, CDR2 FQGNSA. The CDR3 consists of 14 residues. CDR3 sequence reads: CASSVAGGNTEAFF. In DNA form, the CDR3 reads TGTGCCAGCAGCGTAGCCGGGGGGAACACTGAAGCTTTCTTT.

The chain uses TRBV20-1 and TRBJ1-2, with D perhaps TRBD1 (5 bases). CDR3 size: 14 residues. With 0 bases removed from V and 5 bases from J, the gap between germline ends came to 13 bases. Looked up from germline, CDR1 is DFQATT and CDR2 is SNEGSKA (reference sequence). CDR3 loop: CSARDVRGEYGYTF. The CDR3 region has the DNA TGCAGTGCTAGAGATGTTAGAGGGGAGTATGGCTACACCTTC.

The chain has TRBV2 and TRBJ2-7, with 9 nucleotides matching TRBD1. The ends lost 11 bases at V and 1 base at J; junction bases unmatched: 18. Germline V lookup: CDR1 SNHLY, CDR2 FYNNEI. CDR3 size: 17 residues. The DNA for the CDR3 is TGTGCCTGCCCTAGGGGACAGGGAGAAAGTAGGTCCTACGAGCAGTACTTC. Translating it yields CACPRGQGESRSYEQYF.

The chain uses TRBV12-3 or TRBV12-4 and TRBJ2-7, with 7 nucleotides matching TRBD1. The length of the CDR3 is 15 residues. The V gene end was trimmed by 1 base and the J gene end by 4 bases; junction bases not matched to a gene: 7. The CDR3 loop reads CASSLGFRGYYEQYF. The CDR3 DNA follows: TGTGCCAGCAGTTTAGGATTCAGGGGGTATTACGAGCAGTACTTC.

The gene calls are TRBV7-9 and TRBJ2-7, with D maybe TRBD2 (5 bases). V shed 0 bases and J shed 5 bases, with 5 bases lying between them. Germline CDR1 SEHNR, CDR2 FQNEAQ (reference sequence). There are 12 residues in the CDR3. CDR3 region: CASSLAEDEQYF. CDR3 nucleotides: TGTGCCAGCAGCTTAGCGGAGGACGAGCAGTACTTC.